This T cell receptor beta chain was identified during a study of T cell responses to AZD1222 COVID-19 vaccine. The sample holds one count of this clone. Germline V gene data show CDR1 as SNHLY and CDR2 as FYNNEI. CDR3 length: 15 amino acids. V was cut by 1 base and J by 8 bases, with 14 bases left in between. TCRdb keeps only in-frame clones here, not all; method: immunoSEQ multiplex PCR. Among about 100,000 clones listed, 80% to 90% were seen once. The source is an adult in good health. The chain recombines TRBV2 with TRBJ1-4, with a tentative D call TRBD1 (6 bases). The sample in question was peripheral blood, obtained on day 0 of AZD1222 vaccination. The CDR3 nucleotides read TGTGCCAGCAGTGAAGGCGCCAGGGGCACCGAAAAACTGTTTTTT. Encoded protein: CASSEGARGTEKLFF.